This T cell receptor beta chain was captured in a study of CD4 T cells in relation to SARS-CoV-2 and coronaviruses. Study overall: TCR beta CDR3s were sequenced after approximately 11-day antigen culture of PBMCs. Controls used an HIV-1 Nef peptide pool or no peptide.

General study points: SARS-CoV-2-driven expansion was significantly weaker in crossreactive than monoreactive clones.

The method was immunoSEQ multiplex PCR; TCRdb's version includes in-frame clones alone and lacks a portion of them. The sample holds over 20,000 clones, around 70% seen once. V dropped 5 bases and J dropped 1 base, with 12 bases sitting between them. The CDR3 length is 15 residues. From germline, CDR1 is LNHNV and CDR2 YYDKDF (reference sequence). Comment on this clone: Antigen unknown.

Before the COVID-19 pandemic, during about 2011-2019, CD4+ T cells were taken from unexposed donors. CD4+ T cells were isolated from the cells after around 9 days of culture. Unexposed-donor CD4+ T cells were probed with SARS-CoV-2 S/N and four cold-coronavirus spikes, cells permitting. The source material was CD4+ T cells from PBMCs, cultured in vitro. This receptor was taken from a human donor in good health. V is TRBV15 and J is TRBJ1-5; no clear D gene. CDR3 in amino acids: CATSGGRASNQPQHF. CDR3 bases: TGTGCCACCAGCGGAGGGCGGGCAAGCAATCAGCCCCAGCATTTT.